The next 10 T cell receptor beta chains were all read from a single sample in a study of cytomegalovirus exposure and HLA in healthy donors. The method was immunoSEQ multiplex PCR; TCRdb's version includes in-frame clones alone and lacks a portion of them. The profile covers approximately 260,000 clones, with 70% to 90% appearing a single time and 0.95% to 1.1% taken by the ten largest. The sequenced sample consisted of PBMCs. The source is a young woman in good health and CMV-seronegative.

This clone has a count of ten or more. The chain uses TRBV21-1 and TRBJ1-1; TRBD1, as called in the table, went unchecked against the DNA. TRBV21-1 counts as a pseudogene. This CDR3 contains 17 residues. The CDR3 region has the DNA TGTGCCAGCAGCGCGACGGGGCGGGGACAGCTTAACACTGAAGCTTTCTTT. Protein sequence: CASSATGRGQLNTEAFF.

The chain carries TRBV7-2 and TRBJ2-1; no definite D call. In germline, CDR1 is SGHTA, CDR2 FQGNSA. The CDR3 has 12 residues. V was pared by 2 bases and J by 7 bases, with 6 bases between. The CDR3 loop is CASSLWRNEQFF. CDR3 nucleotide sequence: TGTGCCAGCAGCTTATGGAGAAATGAGCAGTTCTTC.

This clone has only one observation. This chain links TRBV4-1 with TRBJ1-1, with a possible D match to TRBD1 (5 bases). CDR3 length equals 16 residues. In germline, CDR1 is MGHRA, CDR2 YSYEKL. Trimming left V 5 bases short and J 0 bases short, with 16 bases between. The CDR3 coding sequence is TGCGCCAGCAGCACACCAGGGAGGTTGGTGAACACTGAAGCTTTCTTT. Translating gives CASSTPGRLVNTEAFF.

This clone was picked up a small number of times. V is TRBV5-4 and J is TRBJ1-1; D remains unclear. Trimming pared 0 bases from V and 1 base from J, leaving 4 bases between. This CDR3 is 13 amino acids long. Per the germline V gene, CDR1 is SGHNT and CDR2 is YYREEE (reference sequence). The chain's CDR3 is CASSLAGNTEAFF. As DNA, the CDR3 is TGTGCCAGCAGCTTGGCGGGGAACACTGAAGCTTTCTTT.

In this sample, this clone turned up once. The CDR3 DNA is TGTGCCAGCATTCCTGACAGGGCGTTCGGCTACACCTTC. Amino acid sequence: CASIPDRAFGYTF. This rearrangement joins TRBV5-4 to TRBJ1-2; 7 bases match TRBD1. The germline V gene encodes CDR1 SGHNT and CDR2 YYREEE (reference sequence). This CDR3 is built from 13 residues. After removal of 6 bases from V and 8 bases from J, the junction contained 10 bases not matched to a gene.

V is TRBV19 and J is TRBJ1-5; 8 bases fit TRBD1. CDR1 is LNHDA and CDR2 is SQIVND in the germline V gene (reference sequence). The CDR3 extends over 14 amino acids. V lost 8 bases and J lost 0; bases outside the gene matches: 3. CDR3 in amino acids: CASSRGHSNQPQHF. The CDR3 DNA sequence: TGTGCCAGTTCCAGGGGGCATAGCAATCAGCCCCAGCATTTT.

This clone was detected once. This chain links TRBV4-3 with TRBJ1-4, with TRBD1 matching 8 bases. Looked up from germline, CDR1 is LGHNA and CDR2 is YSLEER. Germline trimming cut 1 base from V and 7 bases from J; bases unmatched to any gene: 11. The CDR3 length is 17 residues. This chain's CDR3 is CASSQVPGQGGSEKLFF. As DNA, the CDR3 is TGCGCCAGCAGCCAAGTCCCCGGACAGGGAGGAAGTGAAAAACTGTTTTTT.

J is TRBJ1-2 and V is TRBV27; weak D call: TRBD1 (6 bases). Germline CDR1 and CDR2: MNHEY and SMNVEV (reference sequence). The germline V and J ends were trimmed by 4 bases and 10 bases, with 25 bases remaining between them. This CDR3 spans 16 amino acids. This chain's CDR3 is CASSSHTTTGSGSYTF. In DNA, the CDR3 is TGTGCCAGCAGTTCCCATACGACGACAGGATCAGGATCCTACACCTTC.

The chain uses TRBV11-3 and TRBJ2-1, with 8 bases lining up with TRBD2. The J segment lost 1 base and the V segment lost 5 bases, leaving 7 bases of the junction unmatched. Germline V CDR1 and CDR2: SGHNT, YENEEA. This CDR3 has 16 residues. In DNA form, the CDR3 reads TGTGCCAGCAGCCCCCTCCTAGCGGGTTCCTACAATGAGCAGTTCTTC. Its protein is CASSPLLAGSYNEQFF.

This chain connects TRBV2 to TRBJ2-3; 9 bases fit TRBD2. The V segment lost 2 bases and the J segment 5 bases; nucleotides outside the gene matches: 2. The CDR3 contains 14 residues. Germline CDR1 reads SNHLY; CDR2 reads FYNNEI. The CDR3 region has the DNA TGTGCCAGCAGTGAACAGCGGGGGGTAGATACGCAGTATTTT. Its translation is CASSEQRGVDTQYF.